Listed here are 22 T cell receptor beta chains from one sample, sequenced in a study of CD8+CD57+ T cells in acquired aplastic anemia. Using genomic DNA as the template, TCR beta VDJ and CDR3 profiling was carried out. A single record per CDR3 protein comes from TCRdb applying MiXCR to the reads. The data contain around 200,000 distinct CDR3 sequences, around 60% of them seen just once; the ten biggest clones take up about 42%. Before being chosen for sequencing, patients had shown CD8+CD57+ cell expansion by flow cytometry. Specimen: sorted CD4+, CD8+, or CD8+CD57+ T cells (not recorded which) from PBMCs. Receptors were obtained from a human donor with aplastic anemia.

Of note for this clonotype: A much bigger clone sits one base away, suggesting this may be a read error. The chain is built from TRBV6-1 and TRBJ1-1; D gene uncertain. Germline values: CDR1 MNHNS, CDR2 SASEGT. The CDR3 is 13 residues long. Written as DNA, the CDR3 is TGTACCAGCAGTGAAGCAGTGGGTCTTGAAGCTTTCTTT. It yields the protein CTSSEAVGLEAFF.

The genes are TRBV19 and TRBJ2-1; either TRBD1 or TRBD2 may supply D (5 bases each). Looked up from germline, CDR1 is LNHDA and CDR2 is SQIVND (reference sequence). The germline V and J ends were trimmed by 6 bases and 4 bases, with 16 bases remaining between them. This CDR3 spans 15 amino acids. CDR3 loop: CASSPGPGSYNEQFF. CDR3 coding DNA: TGTGCCAGTAGCCCTGGGCCAGGGAGTTACAATGAGCAGTTCTTC.

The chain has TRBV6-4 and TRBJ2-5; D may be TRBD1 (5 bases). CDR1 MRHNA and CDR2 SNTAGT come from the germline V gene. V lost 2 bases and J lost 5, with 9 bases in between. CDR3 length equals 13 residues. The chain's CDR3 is CASSDVGVETQYF. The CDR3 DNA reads TGTGCCAGCAGTGACGTAGGGGTCGAGACCCAGTACTTC.

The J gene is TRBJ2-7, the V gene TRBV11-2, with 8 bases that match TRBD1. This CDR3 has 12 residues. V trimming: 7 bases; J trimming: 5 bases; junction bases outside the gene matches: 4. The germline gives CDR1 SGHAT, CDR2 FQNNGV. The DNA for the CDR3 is TGTGCCAGCACCCTACAGGGGGACGAGCAGTACTTC. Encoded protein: CASTLQGDEQYF.

The CDR3 DNA reads as TGTGCCAGCAGCTTAGACCGACTAGCGGGAGAAGAGACCCAGTACTTC. Its protein product is CASSLDRLAGEETQYF. The chain is built from TRBV7-2 and TRBJ2-5, with TRBD2 matching over 12 bases. CDR1 is SGHTA, CDR2 FQGNSA, per germline. After removal of 1 base from V and 3 bases from J, the junction contained 3 bases not matched to a gene. This CDR3 has 16 residues.

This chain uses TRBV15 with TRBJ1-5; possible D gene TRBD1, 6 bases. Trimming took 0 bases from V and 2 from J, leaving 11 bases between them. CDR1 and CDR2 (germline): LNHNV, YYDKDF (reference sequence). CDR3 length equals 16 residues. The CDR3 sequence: CATSRDTGSRNQPQHF. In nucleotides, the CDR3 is TGTGCCACCAGCAGAGATACAGGGTCTCGCAATCAGCCCCAGCATTTT.

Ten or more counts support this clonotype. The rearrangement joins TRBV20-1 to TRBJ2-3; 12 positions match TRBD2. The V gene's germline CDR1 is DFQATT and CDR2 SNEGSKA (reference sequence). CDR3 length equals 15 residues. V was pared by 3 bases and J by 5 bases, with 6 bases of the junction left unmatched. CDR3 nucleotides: TGCAGTGCTAGGGGGACTAGCGGGCTGGAAGATACGCAGTATTTT. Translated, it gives CSARGTSGLEDTQYF.

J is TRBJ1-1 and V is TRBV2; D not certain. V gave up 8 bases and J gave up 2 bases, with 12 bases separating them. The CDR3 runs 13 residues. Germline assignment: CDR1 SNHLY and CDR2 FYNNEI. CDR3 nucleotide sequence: TGTGCCAGCGGAACCGGGTATAACACTGAAGCTTTCTTT. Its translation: CASGTGYNTEAFF.

The CDR3 sequence is CASRPGQGPGTLHF. The CDR3 DNA follows: TGTGCCAGCAGGCCGGGACAGGGTCCAGGGACCCTCCACTTT. The chain is built from TRBV6-1 and TRBJ1-6, with 9 bases that match TRBD1. The length of the CDR3 is 14 residues. Trimming cost V 6 bases and J 14 bases; bases outside gene matches: 11. The germline gives CDR1 MNHNS, CDR2 SASEGT.

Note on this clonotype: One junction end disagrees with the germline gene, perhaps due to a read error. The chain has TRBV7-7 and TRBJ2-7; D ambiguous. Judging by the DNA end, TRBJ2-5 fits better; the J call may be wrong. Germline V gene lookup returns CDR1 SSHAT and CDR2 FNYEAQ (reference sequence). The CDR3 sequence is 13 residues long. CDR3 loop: CASSPNRQETQYF. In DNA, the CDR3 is TGTGCTAGCAGCCCCAACAGACAAGAGACCCAGTACTTC.

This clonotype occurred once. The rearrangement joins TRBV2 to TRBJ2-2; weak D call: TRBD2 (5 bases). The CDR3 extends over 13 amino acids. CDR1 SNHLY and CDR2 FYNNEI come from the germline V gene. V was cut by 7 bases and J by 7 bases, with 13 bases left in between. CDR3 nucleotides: TGTGCCAGCACCAGGAAAGAGGGCGGGGAGCTGTTTTTT. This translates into CASTRKEGGELFF.

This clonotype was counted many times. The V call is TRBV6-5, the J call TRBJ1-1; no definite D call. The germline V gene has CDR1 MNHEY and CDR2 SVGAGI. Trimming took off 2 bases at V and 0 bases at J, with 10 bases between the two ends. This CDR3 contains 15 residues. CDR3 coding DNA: TGTGCCAGCAGTTACGGGCCTCGCATGAACACTGAAGCTTTCTTT. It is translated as CASSYGPRMNTEAFF.

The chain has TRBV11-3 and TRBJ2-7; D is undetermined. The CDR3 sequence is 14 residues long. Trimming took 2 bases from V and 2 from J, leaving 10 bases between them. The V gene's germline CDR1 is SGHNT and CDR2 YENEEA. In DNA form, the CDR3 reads TGTGCCAGCAGCTTAAAGGCCAGGACCTACGAGCAGTACTTC. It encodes CASSLKARTYEQYF.

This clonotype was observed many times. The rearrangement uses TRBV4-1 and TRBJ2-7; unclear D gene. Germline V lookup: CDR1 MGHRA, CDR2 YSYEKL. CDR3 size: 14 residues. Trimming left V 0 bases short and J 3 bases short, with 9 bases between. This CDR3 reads CASSQDPGNYEQYF. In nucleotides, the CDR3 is TGCGCCAGCAGCCAAGATCCGGGCAACTACGAGCAGTACTTC.

The CDR3 DNA is TGTGCCAGCAGCTTATCAGGGGTCGGAAACACCATATATTTT. Translated, it gives CASSLSGVGNTIYF. This rearrangement joins TRBV7-2 to TRBJ1-3, with a possible D match to TRBD1 (6 bases). CDR3 length: 14 residues. Per germline, CDR1 SGHTA and CDR2 FQGNSA. Trimming shortened V by 2 bases and J by 4 bases, and 9 bases separated the two germline ends.

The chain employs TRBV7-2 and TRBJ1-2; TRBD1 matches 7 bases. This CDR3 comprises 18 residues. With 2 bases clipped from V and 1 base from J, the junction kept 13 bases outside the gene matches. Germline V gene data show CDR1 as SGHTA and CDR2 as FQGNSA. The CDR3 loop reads CASSLWGSSQGVNYGYTF. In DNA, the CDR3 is TGTGCCAGCAGCTTATGGGGCTCGTCCCAGGGGGTTAACTATGGCTACACCTTC.

CDR3 region: CASSEALGQVKGAFF. The CDR3 region has the DNA TGTGCCAGCAGTGAAGCCCTGGGACAGGTAAAGGGAGCTTTCTTT. The chain couples TRBV2 to TRBJ1-1; TRBD1 matches 8 bases. J was trimmed by 10 bases and V by 0 bases; bases with no gene match: 10. The CDR3 is made up of 15 amino acids. Germline CDR1 and CDR2: SNHLY and FYNNEI.

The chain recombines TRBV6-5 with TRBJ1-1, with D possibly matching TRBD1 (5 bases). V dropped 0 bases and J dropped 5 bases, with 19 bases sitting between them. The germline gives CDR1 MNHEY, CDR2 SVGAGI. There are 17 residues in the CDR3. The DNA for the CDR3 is TGTGCCAGCAGTTACTCGAAAGTGACAGTCCCGGGGACTGAAGCTTTCTTT. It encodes CASSYSKVTVPGTEAFF.

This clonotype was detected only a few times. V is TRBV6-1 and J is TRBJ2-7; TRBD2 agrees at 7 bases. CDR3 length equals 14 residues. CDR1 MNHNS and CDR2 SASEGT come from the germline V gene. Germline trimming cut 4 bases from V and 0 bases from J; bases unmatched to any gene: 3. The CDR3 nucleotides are TGTGCCAGCAGTGGACGCGGGAGCTCCTACGAGCAGTACTTC. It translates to CASSGRGSSYEQYF.

The CDR3 protein is CASSQRTGQREQYF. In nucleotides, the CDR3 is TGTGCCAGCAGCCAAAGGACGGGCCAACGCGAGCAGTACTTC. The V call is TRBV19, the J call TRBJ2-7; D not certain. The CDR3 sequence is 14 residues long. V lost 9 bases and J 6 bases, leaving 21 bases between the germline ends. Looked up from germline, CDR1 is LNHDA and CDR2 is SQIVND (reference sequence).

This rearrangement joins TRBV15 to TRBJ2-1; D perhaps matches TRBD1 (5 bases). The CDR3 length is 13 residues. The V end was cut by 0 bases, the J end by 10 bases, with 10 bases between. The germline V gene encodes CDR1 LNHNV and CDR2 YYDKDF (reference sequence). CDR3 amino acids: CATSRDQGAEQFF. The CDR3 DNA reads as TGTGCCACCAGCAGAGATCAAGGGGCCGAGCAGTTCTTC.

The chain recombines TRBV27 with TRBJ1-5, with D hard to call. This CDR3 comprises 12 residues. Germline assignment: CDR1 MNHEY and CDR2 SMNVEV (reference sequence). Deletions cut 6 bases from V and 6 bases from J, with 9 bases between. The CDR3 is CASRGLGQPQHF. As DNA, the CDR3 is TGTGCCAGCAGGGGTTTAGGTCAGCCCCAGCATTTT.